The entry that follows covers one T cell receptor beta chain sequence. CDR1 is SGHKS, CDR2 YYEKEE, per germline (reference sequence). The CDR3 extends over 13 amino acids. With 4 bases removed from V and 1 base from J, the gap between germline ends came to 8 bases. The table came from immunoSEQ multiplex PCR; TCRdb's copy has only in-frame clones and leaves some out. The table shows about 98,000 clones, with approximately 96% occurring only once. The data derive from a study of technical replicates of blood from a few donors. This clonotype was sampled from a human donor in good health. This chain uses TRBV5-5 with TRBJ1-1; D is perhaps TRBD1 (5 bases). The sequenced sample was T cells isolated from PBMCs. The CDR3 coding sequence is TGTGCCAGCAGCCACCAGGGGAACACTGAAGCTTTCTTT. It yields the protein CASSHQGNTEAFF.